This is a list of T cell receptor beta chains from one sample in a study of T cell changes during pregnancy in multiple sclerosis. Only in-frame clones appear in the TCRdb table, and some are missing; sequencing was by immunoSEQ multiplex PCR. Seen here are 15,000 or so clones, about 83% observed once, and the top ten hold 10%. Specimen: CD8+ T cells from peripheral blood mononuclear cells, collected in the second trimester of pregnancy. Every receptor here comes from a female donor in good health, enrolled as a control in a pregnancy study. The CDR3 runs from the conserved cysteine through the conserved F or W. D genes are given only for firm matches. Rows may omit the clone size; those that give it use once, few, many or a size class.

>medium-sized|TRBV5-1|-
CASSVADTQYF
>-|TRBV10-1|-
CASSGQKDTDTQYF
>-|TRBV7-9|-
CASSRDSHIQETQYF
>-|TRBV19|-
CASADTLNTEAFF
>-|TRBV11-2|TRBD1
CAGQADGDSPLHF
>once|TRBV7-8|-
CASSLGVEQYF
>-|TRBV5-1|TRBD1
CASSLDPAGQGADTQYF
>-|TRBV4-1|-
CASSQGALAIDNEQFF
>-|TRBV6-1|-
CASSAHSYEQYF
>-|TRBV7-9|-
CASSSESSYNSPLHF
>-|TRBV6-1|-
CASRDSRSYEQYF
>few|TRBV4-3|-
CASSQEGAHNEQFF
>once|TRBV7-9|TRBD2
CASSPTSGGTDTQYF
>-|TRBV7-9|TRBD2
CASSPNRLANTDTQYF
>-|TRBV5-6|-
CASSLAGVDGYTF
>few|TRBV10-1|-
CASASPRRPYEQYF
>-|TRBV11-3|-
CASSLGSGSPVPYNEQFF
>-|TRBV19|-
CASSLGSSLQETQYF
>-|TRBV11-2|-
CASSAPPGTLEETQYF
>few|TRBV2|TRBD1
CASRGQGALVGYTF
>-|TRBV7-9|TRBD1
CASRGQGAYNEQFF
>-|TRBV28|TRBD2
CASSSPPTSGGTYEQFF
>-|TRBV7-3|TRBD2
CASRAGTKFF
>-|TRBV5-1|-
CASAITDTQYF
>-|TRBV2|-
CASSTGRTEAFF
>-|TRBV28|TRBD1
CASSFRTGSSGYTF
>-|TRBV4-3|-
CASSPTTVGDTQYF
>-|TRBV5-6|TRBD1
CASSLVGTGIYEQYF
>-|TRBV28|-
CASSPGGAENTIYF
>-|TRBV30|-
CAWSSLGETEAFF
>-|TRBV5-1|TRBD1
CASSPPGQGIRDEQFF
>-|TRBV5-1|-
CASSLAGAGNTIYF
>-|TRBV28|-
CASSLAGVTEAFF
>once|TRBV27|TRBD1
CASSLRTGQGAEQFF
>-|TRBV27|TRBD2
CASSPSGGAWDEQFF
>-|TRBV9|TRBD1
CASSPRDSLTDTQYF
>-|TRBV7-6|TRBD1
CASSSGTGPYNEQFF
>-|TRBV18|TRBD1
CASSPPTGDFDGYTF
>-|TRBV4-3|TRBD2
CASSLNPGLEGSEQFF
>-|TRBV30|TRBD1
CAWSRGGTGPSRYGYTF
>-|TRBV5-1|-
CASSSRAGTAYEQYF
>-|TRBV7-3|-
CASSRTGNTEAFF
>-|TRBV6-5|TRBD2
CASSYSGGYSYEQYF
>-|TRBV2|-
CASSKQSRGSGANVLTF
>few|TRBV6-4|TRBD1
CASSDGTGESNEQFF
>-|TRBV28|-
CASSPGKMNTEAFF
>-|TRBV4-1|-
CASSQDIRDQETQYF
>-|TRBV7-2|TRBD1
CASSWDRTGTVDEQYF
>-|TRBV5-4|-
CASSLDSNSPLHF
>-|TRBV28|-
CASSITRSSEQYF
>-|TRBV5-1|-
CASSLGPAYEQYF
>-|TRBV9|-
CASSVGERTQYF
>-|TRBV6-5|-
CATESFGEQYF
>-|TRBV6-6|-
CASSRDNGWNTEAFF
>-|TRBV5-6|-
CASSLGAAGRSSLDTQYF